This record looks at one TCR beta chain sequence and its context. Other DNA sequences in this sample translate to the same CDR3. This CDR3 contains 13 residues. CDR1 and CDR2 from the germline V gene are SNHLY and FYNNEI. Trimming pared 5 bases from V and 2 bases from J, leaving 9 bases between. This sample is drawn from a study of T cell changes during pregnancy in multiple sclerosis. Profiling relied on immunoSEQ multiplex PCR, and the TCRdb table lists in-frame clones only, not all of them. In the table there are under 80,000 clones, around 94% of which are singletons. The source was peripheral blood, collected in the third trimester of pregnancy. The receptor's source is a female donor with multiple sclerosis, enrolled in a pregnancy study. V gene TRBV2 combines with J gene TRBJ1-1, with unresolved D. CDR3 in DNA: TGTGCCAGCAGTAGCGGGCTTAACACTGAAGCTTTCTTT. Encoded protein: CASSSGLNTEAFF.